A selection of T cell receptor beta chains follows, all from one sample in a study of graft-versus-host responses after intestinal transplantation. Produced via immunoSEQ multiplex PCR; TCRdb's table is partial and in-frame only. Of over 5,500 clones in the sample, roughly 25% are singletons; the top ten hold about 5.7%. This specimen was alloreactive CD8+ T cells from a mixed lymphocyte reaction culture, taken before transplantation. The receptors originated from a human patient who was an organ donor for intestinal transplantation. CDR3s leave out the opening cysteine and the closing phenylalanine or tryptophan.

TRBJ1-2,TRBV6-6,ASSPYPTSQYGYT
TRBJ1-1,TRBV15,ATSSDRHTNTEAF
TRBJ2-1,TRBV7-3,ASSLDPYNEQF
TRBJ1-1,TRBV28,ASSFFQRNTEAF
TRBJ2-1,TRBV11-2,ASSPGFQGTSSYNEQF
TRBJ2-7,TRBV5-1,ASSLRGPYEQY
TRBJ2-7,TRBV11-2,ASSLGLAGSSYEQY
TRBJ2-5,TRBV5-4,ASSQEAGGPQTQY
TRBJ2-2,TRBV6-8,ASSYSYLGELF
TRBJ1-6,TRBV27,ASSSGQGRNNSPLH
TRBJ2-7,TRBV9,ASSEFGSYDEQY
TRBJ2-1,TRBV5-1,ATCRSGSCYNEQF
TRBJ2-7,TRBV4-1,ASSLNRDSSYEQY
TRBJ2-7,TRBV27,ASSLAGLASSYEQY
TRBJ2-7,TRBV4-1,ASSQVARRLDLYEQY
TRBJ2-2,TRBV29-1,SAFGGTGELF
TRBJ1-3,TRBV28,ASSLGNTIY
TRBJ1-2,TRBV11-3,ASSLANYGYT
TRBJ2-7,TRBV28,ASSLAYEQY
TRBJ1-1,TRBV6-6,ASSYPEAF
TRBJ2-2,TRBV28,ASSDRAVIAGHTGELF
TRBJ2-7,TRBV6-8,ASGYEQY
TRBJ2-2,TRBV5-4,ASSLWDLGNTGELF
TRBJ2-2,TRBV7-3,ASSPWPEPNTGELF
TRBJ1-1,TRBV4-2,PRELHTEAF
TRBJ2-7,TRBV4-2,ASSLAGRGTYEQY
TRBJ1-2,TRBV6-8,ASSYYGGSYGYT
TRBJ2-7,TRBV13,ASSLRDRGAYEQY
TRBJ2-2,TRBV5-5,ASSQASSSGELF
TRBJ2-7,TRBV11-3,ASSPPGVGVAEQY
TRBJ2-6,TRBV21-1,ASSKGWGGPGANVLT
TRBJ2-7,TRBV11-1,ASSLGPPSGIWYYEQY
TRBJ2-3,TRBV7-4,ASSFLAGEDTQY
TRBJ1-6,TRBV5-1,ASRPWPAGGQTKINSPLH
TRBJ2-1,TRBV9,ASSVGDRDEQF
TRBJ2-2,TRBV7-2,ASSPKGFALNTGELF
TRBJ2-3,TRBV6-5,ASSYSLLAGTDTQY
TRBJ2-7,TRBV7-9,ASSFLGQHEQY
TRBJ1-4,TRBV19,ASFYNRLFSAATNEKLF
TRBJ2-7,TRBV11-1,ASSLESGEQY
TRBJ2-7,TRBV5-1,ASSLVILQHSYEQY
TRBJ2-7,TRBV29-1,SVEDRGGLYEQY
TRBJ2-1,TRBV28,ASSSPGERGYNEQF
TRBJ2-3,TRBV19,ASSSGTLGLAGGVFTDTQY
TRBJ2-7,TRBV27,ASSLWGRKMDEQY
TRBJ2-3,TRBV4-1,ASSPVGDLPTDTQY
TRBJ2-1,TRBV10-3,AISERFSSSQSYNEQF
TRBJ2-4,TRBV7-2,ASSLLGNAGKNIQY
TRBJ1-2,TRBV5-4,ASFDYLPGKTYGYT
TRBJ1-1,TRBV6-6,ASSPQGTEAF
TRBJ2-7,TRBV7-4,ASSGQTGWEQY
TRBJ2-7,TRBV7-2,ASSLGMWNEQY
TRBJ1-2,TRBV13,ASSQGYGYT